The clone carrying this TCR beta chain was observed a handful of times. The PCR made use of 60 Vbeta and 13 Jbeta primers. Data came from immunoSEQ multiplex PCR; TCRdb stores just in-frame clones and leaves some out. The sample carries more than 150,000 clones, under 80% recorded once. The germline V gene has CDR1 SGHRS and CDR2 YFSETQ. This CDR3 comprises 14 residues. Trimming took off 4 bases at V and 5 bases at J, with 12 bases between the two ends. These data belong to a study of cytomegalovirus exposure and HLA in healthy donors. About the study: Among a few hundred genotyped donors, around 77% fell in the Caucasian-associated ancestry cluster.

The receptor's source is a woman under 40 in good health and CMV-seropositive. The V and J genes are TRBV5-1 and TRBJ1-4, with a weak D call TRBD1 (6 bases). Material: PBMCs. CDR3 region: CASSLRTANEKLFF. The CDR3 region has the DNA TGCGCCAGCAGCCTAAGGACAGCAAATGAAAAACTGTTTTTT.